This record concerns one T cell receptor (beta chain) sequence. From blood CD8+ and CD4+ T cells, TCR beta sequences were generated. The source of the sample is a study of CD8 T cells in Susac syndrome. The germline gives CDR1 KGHSH, CDR2 LQKENI. Trimming left V 2 bases short and J 2 bases short, with 6 bases between. The CDR3 has 13 residues. It was with random hexamers that roughly 0.45 to 1 ug RNA was reverse transcribed. By means of immunoSEQ multiplex PCR, TCR beta CDR3 spanning 54 Vbeta and 13 Jbeta underwent amplification. TCRdb redid the calling of the immunoSEQ multiplex PCR reads with MiXCR, one entry per CDR3 protein. The sample consists of some 170,000 distinct CDR3 sequences, about 95% of them appearing once.

Sequences were obtained from CD4+ T cells from PBMCs. The receptor's source is a human donor in good health. The chain employs TRBV18 and TRBJ1-1; D call uncertain. The CDR3 sequence: CASSPELNTEAFF. DNA of the CDR3: TGTGCCAGCTCACCAGAGCTCAACACTGAAGCTTTCTTT. Using reference TRBV18 and TRBJ1-1 for the parts outside the CDR3, the full variable domain is NAGVMQNPRHLVRRRGQEARLRCSPMKGHSHVYWYRQLPEEGLKFMVYLQKENIIDESGMPKERFSAEFPKEGPSILRIQQVVRGDSAAYFCASSPELNTEAFFGQGTRLTVV.